The present T cell receptor beta chain was sequenced within a study of blood T cell repertoires in COVID-19. About the study: PBMCs, B-cell-depleted T cells, or T cells were the source of the cDNA or gDNA that made up the material.

With V trimmed by 4 bases and J by 2 bases, 6 bases remained unmatched. This CDR3 has 15 residues. Germline V gene lookup returns CDR1 SGHDN and CDR2 FVKESK. The method was immunoSEQ multiplex PCR; TCRdb's version includes in-frame clones alone and lacks a portion of them. This repertoire shows around 270,000 clones, around 89% found once; its top ten account for about 4.6%. The clonotype comes from a man aged 35-49 years with acute or convalescent COVID-19. The specimen was peripheral blood. The chain joins TRBV14 to TRBJ2-7; 9 bases line up with TRBD1. The CDR3 here is CASSPGTGITYEQYF. The DNA for the CDR3 is TGTGCCAGCAGCCCCGGGACAGGGATTACCTACGAGCAGTACTTC.